This T cell receptor beta chain was identified during a study of blood T cell repertoires in COVID-19. At the level of the study: Acute and convalescent COVID-19 samples came from the United States, Italy and Spain.

The CDR3 loop spans 14 amino acids. CDR1 is KGHSH and CDR2 is LQKENI in the germline V gene. Deletions cut 2 bases from V and 4 bases from J, with 11 bases between. Sequencing was performed with immunoSEQ multiplex PCR; in TCRdb, only in-frame clones are kept and a portion is missing. The sample includes 200,000 to 250,000 clones, around 88% of them seen just once. V and J are TRBV18 and TRBJ2-5, with D perhaps matching TRBD2 (6 bases). The source of this sequence is a woman in her thirties with COVID-19, enrolled during active disease. Source material: peripheral blood. CDR3 amino acids: CASSPGQGGETQYF. DNA for the CDR3: TGTGCCAGCTCACCAGGGCAGGGAGGAGAGACCCAGTACTTC.